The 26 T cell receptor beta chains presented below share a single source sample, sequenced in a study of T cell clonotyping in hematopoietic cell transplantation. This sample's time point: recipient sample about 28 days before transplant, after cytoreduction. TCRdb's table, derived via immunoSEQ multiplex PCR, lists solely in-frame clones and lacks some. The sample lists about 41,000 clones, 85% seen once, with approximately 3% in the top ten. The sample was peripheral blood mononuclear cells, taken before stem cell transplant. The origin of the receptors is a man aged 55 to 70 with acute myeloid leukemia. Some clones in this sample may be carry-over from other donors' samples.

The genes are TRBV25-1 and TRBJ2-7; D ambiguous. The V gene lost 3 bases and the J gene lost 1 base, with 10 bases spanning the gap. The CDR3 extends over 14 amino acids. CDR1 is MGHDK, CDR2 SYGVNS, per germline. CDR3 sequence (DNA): TGTGCCAGCAGTGACGCCGCCCTGTCCTACGAGCAGTACTTC. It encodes CASSDAALSYEQYF.

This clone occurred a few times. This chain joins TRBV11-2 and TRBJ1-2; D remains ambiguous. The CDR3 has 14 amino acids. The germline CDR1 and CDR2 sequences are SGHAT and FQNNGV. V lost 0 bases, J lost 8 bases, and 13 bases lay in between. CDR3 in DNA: TGTGCCAGCAGCTTAGATTATACTGGGGTAGGCTACACCTTC. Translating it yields CASSLDYTGVGYTF.

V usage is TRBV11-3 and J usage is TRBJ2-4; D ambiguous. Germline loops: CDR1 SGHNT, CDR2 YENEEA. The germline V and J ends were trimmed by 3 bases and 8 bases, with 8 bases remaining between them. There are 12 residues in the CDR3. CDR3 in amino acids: CASSFQTDIQYF. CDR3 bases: TGTGCCAGCAGCTTTCAGACGGACATTCAGTACTTC.

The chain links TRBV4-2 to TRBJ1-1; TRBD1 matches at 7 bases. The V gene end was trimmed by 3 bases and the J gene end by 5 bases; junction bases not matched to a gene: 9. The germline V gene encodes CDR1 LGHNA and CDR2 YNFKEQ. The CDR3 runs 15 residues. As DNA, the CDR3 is TGTGCCAGCAGCCATCGGACAGGCGGACATACTGAAGCTTTCTTT. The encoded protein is CASSHRTGGHTEAFF.

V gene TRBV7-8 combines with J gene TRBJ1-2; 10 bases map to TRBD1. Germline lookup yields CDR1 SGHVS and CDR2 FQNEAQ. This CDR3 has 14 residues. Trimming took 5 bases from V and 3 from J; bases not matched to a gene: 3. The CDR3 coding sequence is TGTGCCAGCAGCCGCGGACAGGGGGACTATGGCTACACCTTC. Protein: CASSRGQGDYGYTF.

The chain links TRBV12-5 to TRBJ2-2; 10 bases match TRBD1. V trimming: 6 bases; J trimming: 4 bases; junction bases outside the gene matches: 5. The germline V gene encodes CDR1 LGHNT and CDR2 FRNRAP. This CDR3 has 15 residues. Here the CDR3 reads CASGRQGAGTGELFF. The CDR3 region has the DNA TGTGCTAGTGGGCGACAGGGGGCCGGCACCGGGGAGCTGTTTTTT.

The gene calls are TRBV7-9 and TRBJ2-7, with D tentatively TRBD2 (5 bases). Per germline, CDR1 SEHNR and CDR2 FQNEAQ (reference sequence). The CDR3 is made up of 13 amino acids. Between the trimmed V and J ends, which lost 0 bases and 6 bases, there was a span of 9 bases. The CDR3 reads CASSLANGVEQYF. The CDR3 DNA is TGTGCCAGCAGCTTAGCGAACGGGGTCGAGCAGTACTTC.

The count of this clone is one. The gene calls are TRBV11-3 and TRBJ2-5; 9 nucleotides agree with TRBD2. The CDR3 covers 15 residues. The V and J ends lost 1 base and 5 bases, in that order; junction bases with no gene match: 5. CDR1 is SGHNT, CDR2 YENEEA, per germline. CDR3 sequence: CASSLGGGAGETQYF. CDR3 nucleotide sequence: TGTGCCAGCAGCTTAGGCGGGGGGGCAGGGGAGACCCAGTACTTC.

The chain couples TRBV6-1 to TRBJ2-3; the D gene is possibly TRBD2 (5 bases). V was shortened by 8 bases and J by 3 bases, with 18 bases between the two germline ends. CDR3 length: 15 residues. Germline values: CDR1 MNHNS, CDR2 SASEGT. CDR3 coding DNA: TGTGCCAGCGGAGGCCACGGGTGGGCGACAGATACGCAGTATTTT. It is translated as CASGGHGWATDTQYF.

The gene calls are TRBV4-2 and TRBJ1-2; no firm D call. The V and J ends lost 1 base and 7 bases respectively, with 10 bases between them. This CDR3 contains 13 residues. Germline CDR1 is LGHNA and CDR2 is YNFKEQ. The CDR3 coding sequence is TGTGCCAGCAGCCAAGTGGTACAGATTGGCTACACCTTC. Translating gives CASSQVVQIGYTF.

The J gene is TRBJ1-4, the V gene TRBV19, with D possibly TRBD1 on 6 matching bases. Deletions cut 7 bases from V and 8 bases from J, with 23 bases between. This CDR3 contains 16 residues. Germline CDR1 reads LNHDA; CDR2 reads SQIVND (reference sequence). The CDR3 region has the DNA TGTGCCAGTACCACCCTTTTGGGGGCGTCAGGGGAAAAACTGTTTTTT. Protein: CASTTLLGASGEKLFF.

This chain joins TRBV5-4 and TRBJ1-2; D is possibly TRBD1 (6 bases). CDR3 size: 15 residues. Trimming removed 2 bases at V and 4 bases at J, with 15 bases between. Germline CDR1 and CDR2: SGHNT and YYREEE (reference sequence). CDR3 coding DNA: TGTGCCAGCAGCTTCGGGGGGCCCGGGGCCTATGGCTACACCTTC. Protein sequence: CASSFGGPGAYGYTF.

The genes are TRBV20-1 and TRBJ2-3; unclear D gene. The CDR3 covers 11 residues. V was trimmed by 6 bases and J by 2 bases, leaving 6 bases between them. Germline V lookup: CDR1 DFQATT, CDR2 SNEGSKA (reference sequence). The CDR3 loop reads CSAPITDTQYF. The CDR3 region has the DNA TGCAGTGCCCCCATCACAGATACGCAGTATTTT.

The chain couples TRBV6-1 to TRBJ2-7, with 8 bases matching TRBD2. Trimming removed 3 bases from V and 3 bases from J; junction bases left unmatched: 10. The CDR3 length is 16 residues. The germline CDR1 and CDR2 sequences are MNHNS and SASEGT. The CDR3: CASSDFAGGGLYEQYF. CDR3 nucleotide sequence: TGTGCCAGCAGTGATTTTGCCGGGGGGGGACTCTACGAGCAGTACTTC.

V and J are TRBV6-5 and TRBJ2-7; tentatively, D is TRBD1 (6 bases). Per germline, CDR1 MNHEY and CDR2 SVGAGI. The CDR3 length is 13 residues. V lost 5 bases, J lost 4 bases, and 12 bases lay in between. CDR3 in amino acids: CASSARTAYEQYF. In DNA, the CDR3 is TGTGCCAGCAGTGCAAGGACAGCATACGAGCAGTACTTC.

CDR3 coding DNA: TGTGCCAGCAGCTCTCGCTCGGGGGGGACGGGTAGAGATACGCAGTATTTT. This gives the protein CASSSRSGGTGRDTQYF. V gene TRBV5-8 combines with J gene TRBJ2-3, with 8 positions matching TRBD2. The V gene end was trimmed by 3 bases and the J gene end by 5 bases; junction bases not matched to a gene: 14. The CDR3 covers 17 residues. The germline CDR1 and CDR2 sequences are SGHTS and YDEGEE.

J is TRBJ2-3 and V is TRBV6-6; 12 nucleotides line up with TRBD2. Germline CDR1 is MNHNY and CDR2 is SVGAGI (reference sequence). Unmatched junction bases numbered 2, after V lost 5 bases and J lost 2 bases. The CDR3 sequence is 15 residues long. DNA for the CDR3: TGTGCCAGCAGTCGACTAGCGGGGGCCACAGATACGCAGTATTTT. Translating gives CASSRLAGATDTQYF.

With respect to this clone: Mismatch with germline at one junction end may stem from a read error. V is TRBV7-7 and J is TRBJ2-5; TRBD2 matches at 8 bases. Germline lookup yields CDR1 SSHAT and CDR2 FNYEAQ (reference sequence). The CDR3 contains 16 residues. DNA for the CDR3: TGTGCTAGCAGCTTAGGGTTTAGCGGGAATCAAGAGACCCAGTACTTC. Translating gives CASSLGFSGNQETQYF.

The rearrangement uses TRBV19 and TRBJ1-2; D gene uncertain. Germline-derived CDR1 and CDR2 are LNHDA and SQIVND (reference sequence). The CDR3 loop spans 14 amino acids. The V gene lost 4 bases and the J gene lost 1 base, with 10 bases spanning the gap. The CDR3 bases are TGTGCCAGTAGTAGGCCAGTGGGTAACTATGGCTACACCTTC. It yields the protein CASSRPVGNYGYTF.

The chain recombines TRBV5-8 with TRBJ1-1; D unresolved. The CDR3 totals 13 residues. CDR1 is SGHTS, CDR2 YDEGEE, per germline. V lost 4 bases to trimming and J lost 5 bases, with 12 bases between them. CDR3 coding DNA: TGTGCCAGCAGCCCAGTTTGGAGAACTGAAGCTTTCTTT. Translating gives CASSPVWRTEAFF.

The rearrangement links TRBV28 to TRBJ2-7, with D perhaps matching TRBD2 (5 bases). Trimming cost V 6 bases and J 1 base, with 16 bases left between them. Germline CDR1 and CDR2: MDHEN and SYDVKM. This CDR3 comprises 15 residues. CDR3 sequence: CASSPFGRESYEQYF. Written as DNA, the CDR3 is TGTGCCAGCAGCCCCTTCGGACGGGAATCCTACGAGCAGTACTTC.

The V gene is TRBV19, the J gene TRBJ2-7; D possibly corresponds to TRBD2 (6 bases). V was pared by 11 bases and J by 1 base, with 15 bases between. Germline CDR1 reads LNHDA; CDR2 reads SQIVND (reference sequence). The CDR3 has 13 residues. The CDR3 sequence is CACGGGESYEQYF. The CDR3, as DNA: TGTGCCTGCGGTGGAGGGGAGTCCTACGAGCAGTACTTC.

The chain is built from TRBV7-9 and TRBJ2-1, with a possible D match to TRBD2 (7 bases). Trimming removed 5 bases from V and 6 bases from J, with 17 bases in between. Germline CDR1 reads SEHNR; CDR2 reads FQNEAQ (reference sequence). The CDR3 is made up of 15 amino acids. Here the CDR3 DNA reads TGTGCCAGCAGCCAGCTGGGCGGGGGCCGCAATGAGCAGTTCTTC. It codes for CASSQLGGGRNEQFF.

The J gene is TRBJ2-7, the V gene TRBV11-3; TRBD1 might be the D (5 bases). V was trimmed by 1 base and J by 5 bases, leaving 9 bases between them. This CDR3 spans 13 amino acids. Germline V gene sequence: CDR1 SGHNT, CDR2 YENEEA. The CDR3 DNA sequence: TGTGCCAGCAGCTTAGTCGTGGGGCACGAGCAGTACTTC. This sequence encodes CASSLVVGHEQYF.

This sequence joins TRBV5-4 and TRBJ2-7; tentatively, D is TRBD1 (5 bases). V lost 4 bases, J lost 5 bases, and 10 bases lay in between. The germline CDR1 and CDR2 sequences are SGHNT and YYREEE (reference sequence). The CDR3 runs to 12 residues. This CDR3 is CASSPQGHEQYF. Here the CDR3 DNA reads TGTGCCAGCAGCCCGCAGGGCCACGAGCAGTACTTC. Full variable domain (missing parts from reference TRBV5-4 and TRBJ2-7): ETGVTQSPTHLIKTRGQQVTLRCSSQSGHNTVSWYQQALGQGPQFIFQYYREEENGRGNFPPRFSGLQFPNYSSELNVNALELDDSALYLCASSPQGHEQYFGPGTRLTVT.

The CDR3 region is CASSRRAHGRSYEQYF. The CDR3 DNA follows: TGTGCCAGCAGCCGTAGGGCGCATGGACGGTCCTACGAGCAGTACTTC. This sequence joins TRBV14 and TRBJ2-7; the D is unclear. V was pared by 4 bases and J by 1 base, with 17 bases between. Per the germline V gene, CDR1 is SGHDN and CDR2 is FVKESK. The CDR3 has 16 amino acids.